These T cell receptor beta chains were read from a single sample in a study of technical replicates of blood from a few donors. Profiled with immunoSEQ multiplex PCR; TCRdb holds only in-frame clones, not every one. Here the sample spans some 90,000 clones, 85% to 95% being singletons. The specimen was T cells isolated from PBMCs. These receptors originate from a human donor in good health. Both conserved end residues are part of each CDR3. A D gene is named only where the DNA matches it firmly. Rows may omit the clone size; those that give it use once, few, many or a size class.

clone_size	v_call	d_call	cdr3_length	j_call	cdr3_nt	cdr3_aa
few	TRBV4-1	NA	13	TRBJ1-1	TGCGCCAGCAGCCAAGGCATGGCAACTGAAGCTTTCTTT	CASSQGMATEAFF
NA	TRBV7-8	TRBD1	18	TRBJ1-5	TGTGCCAGCAGCGTCCGGGACAGTAGCTTTTATAGCAATCAGCCCCAGCATTTT	CASSVRDSSFYSNQPQHF
NA	TRBV5-4	NA	16	TRBJ2-2	TGTGCCAGCAGCTTGGACGGAACCTTGAGGTCCGGGGAGCTGTTTTTT	CASSLDGTLRSGELFF
NA	TRBV19	NA	13	TRBJ1-3	TGTGCCACCAGGCGGGGTAACGGAAACACCATATATTTT	CATRRGNGNTIYF
NA	TRBV7-9	TRBD1	14	TRBJ2-7	TGTGCCAGCAGCGGGGGACAGAGCTCCTACGAGCAGTACTTC	CASSGGQSSYEQYF
NA	TRBV11-3	NA	16	TRBJ2-2	TGTGCCAGCAGCGACCTCAGGGCAGGGTCGGGCGGGGAGCTGTTTTTT	CASSDLRAGSGGELFF
NA	TRBV6-5	NA	15	TRBJ2-1	TGTGCCAGCAGTTACTGGACTTCTTCGGCCAATGAGCAGTTCTTC	CASSYWTSSANEQFF
NA	TRBV7-6	TRBD2	17	TRBJ2-5	TGTGCCAGCAGTCATCGGACTAGCGGGAGGGGAGAAGAGACCCAGTACTTC	CASSHRTSGRGEETQYF
NA	TRBV5-4	TRBD2	15	TRBJ2-7	TGTGCCAGCAGCACTGGGACTAGCGGGAGGAACGAGCAGTACTTC	CASSTGTSGRNEQYF
NA	TRBV21-1	NA	12	TRBJ2-7	TGTGCCAGCACCCCAGGGGTTTACGAGCAGTACTTC	CASTPGVYEQYF
NA	TRBV5-5	TRBD1	16	TRBJ1-5	TGTGCCAGCAGCTTATCGGGACAGGGGGTGGGTCAGCCCCAGCATTTT	CASSLSGQGVGQPQHF
NA	TRBV9	NA	15	TRBJ2-7	TGTGCCAGCAGCGTAGGGACTGGGGTACCCTACGAGCAGTACTTC	CASSVGTGVPYEQYF
NA	TRBV30	NA	13	TRBJ1-5	TGTGCCTGGAGTGTACACGGGGATCAGCCCCAGCATTTT	CAWSVHGDQPQHF
NA	TRBV5-5	NA	14	TRBJ2-5	TGTGCCAGCAGCTTTAAAAGAGCTGAAGAGACCCAGTACTTC	CASSFKRAEETQYF
NA	TRBV28	NA	16	TRBJ2-7	TGTGCCAGCAGCTTTCAGGTTGAGACACTCACCTACGAGCAGTACTTC	CASSFQVETLTYEQYF
NA	TRBV7-2	NA	14	TRBJ2-3	TGTGCCAGCAGCTTAGACCCGGGATTAGATACGCAGTATTTT	CASSLDPGLDTQYF
once	TRBV18	NA	14	TRBJ1-1	TGTGCCAGCTCACCTCCCGCACAGGGCTCTGAAGCTTTCTTT	CASSPPAQGSEAFF
NA	TRBV29-1	NA	13	TRBJ1-1	TGCAGCGTTGAAGGGCGGATGAACACTGAAGCTTTCTTT	CSVEGRMNTEAFF
NA	TRBV5-1	NA	16	TRBJ1-2	TGCGCCAGCAGCTTGGCCCGGACTACCACTATTATCGGGTACACCTTC	CASSLARTTTIIGYTF
NA	TRBV6-1	TRBD2	14	TRBJ2-7	TGTGCCAGCAGTCCGCCGGGAGGCTCCTACGAGCAGTACTTC	CASSPPGGSYEQYF
NA	TRBV15	NA	15	TRBJ1-4	TGTGCCACCAGCTTCTTCGGGCAGACGGGAGAAAAACTGTTTTTT	CATSFFGQTGEKLFF
NA	TRBV6-6	NA	14	TRBJ1-4	TGTGCCAGCAACAGTGAGACAACTAATGAAAAACTGTTTTTT	CASNSETTNEKLFF
NA	TRBV13	NA	14	TRBJ2-5	TGTGCCAGCAGCTTAAGGCAGGGCCAAGAGACCCAGTACTTC	CASSLRQGQETQYF
NA	TRBV7-2	NA	16	TRBJ2-1	TGTGCCAGCAGCCAGTCGCCCAGTGGAGGCTACAATGAGCAGTTCTTC	CASSQSPSGGYNEQFF
NA	TRBV4-3	TRBD2	15	TRBJ2-1	TGCGCCAGCAGCCAAGCTTCTAGCGGCTTCAATGAGCAGTTCTTC	CASSQASSGFNEQFF
NA	TRBV4-1	TRBD1	16	TRBJ2-3	TGCGCCAGCAGCCGAGTCCGGGACAGAGTCACAGATACGCAGTATTTT	CASSRVRDRVTDTQYF
NA	TRBV7-9	NA	14	TRBJ2-5	TGTGCCAGCAGCCGCGTGTTGGGGGGAGAGACCCAGTACTTC	CASSRVLGGETQYF
NA	TRBV29-1	TRBD2	14	TRBJ2-3	TGCAGCTCACCTAGCGGAACTAGCACAGATACGCAGTATTTT	CSSPSGTSTDTQYF
NA	TRBV7-3	TRBD2	16	TRBJ2-3	TGTGCCAGCAGCTTATTAGGTACTAGCGGCACAGATACGCAGTATTTT	CASSLLGTSGTDTQYF
NA	TRBV7-3	NA	15	TRBJ1-1	TGTGCCAGCAGCTTAGGATCGGGTCTGAACACTGAAGCTTTCTTT	CASSLGSGLNTEAFF
NA	TRBV15	NA	15	TRBJ2-5	TGTGCCACCAGCAGTGCCAGGAGGGAGAGGGAGACCCAGTACTTC	CATSSARRERETQYF
NA	TRBV7-3	TRBD2	15	TRBJ2-7	TGTGCCAGCAGCTTACAGCGGGAGGGCCGTTACGAGCAGTACTTC	CASSLQREGRYEQYF
NA	TRBV10-3	TRBD2	12	TRBJ2-1	TGTGCCATCAGATTACTAGCGGGGGAGCAGTTCTTC	CAIRLLAGEQFF